This entry features one T cell receptor (beta chain) sequence. Its antigen is still unknown. From germline, CDR1 is SGHNT and CDR2 YYREEE (reference sequence). This CDR3 has 15 residues. V was clipped by 4 bases and J by 7 bases; unmatched bases: 13. The source of the sample is a study of OX40 agonist ivuxolimab in advanced cancers. As for the study in general: Of mixed ages from about 23 to 79 and averaging roughly 64 years, the group was approximately 84% male.

Study results and caveats: Average numbers of expanded clones were greater in CD8+ T cells than in CD4+. Some nonresponders likewise displayed low normalized T-cell clonal expansion.

Repertoires were generated with immunoSEQ multiplex PCR, while TCRdb's copy carries only in-frame clones and drops some. Here the sample spans fewer than 80,000 clones, 75% to 85% being singletons. At baseline, cycle 4 day 1, and cycle 7 day 1, blood was sampled. The TCR comes from an adult with an advanced solid tumor such as melanoma, head and neck, liver or kidney cancer. The chain is built from TRBV5-4 and TRBJ1-2; 7 bases line up with TRBD1. This material consisted of CD4+ or CD8+ T cells sorted from blood, taken in a trial of the OX40 agonist ivuxolimab. CDR3: CASSQGQPGVGGYTF. CDR3 DNA sequence: TGTGCCAGCAGCCAGGGACAGCCCGGTGTGGGTGGCTACACCTTC.